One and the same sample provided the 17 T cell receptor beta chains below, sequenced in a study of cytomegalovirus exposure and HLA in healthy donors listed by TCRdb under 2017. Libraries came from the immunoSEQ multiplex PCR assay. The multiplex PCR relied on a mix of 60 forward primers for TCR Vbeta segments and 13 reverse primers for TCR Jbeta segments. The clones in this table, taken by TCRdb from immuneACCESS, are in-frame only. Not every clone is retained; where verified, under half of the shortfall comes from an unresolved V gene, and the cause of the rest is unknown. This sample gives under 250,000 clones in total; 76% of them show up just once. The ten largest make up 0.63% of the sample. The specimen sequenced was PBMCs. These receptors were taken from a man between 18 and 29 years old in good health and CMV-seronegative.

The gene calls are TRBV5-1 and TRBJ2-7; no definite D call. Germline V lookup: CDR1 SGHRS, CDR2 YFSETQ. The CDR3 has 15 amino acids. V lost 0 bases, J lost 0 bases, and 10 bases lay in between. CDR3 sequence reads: CASSLAGTSSYEQYF. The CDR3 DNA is TGCGCCAGCAGCTTGGCAGGAACAAGCTCCTACGAGCAGTACTTC.

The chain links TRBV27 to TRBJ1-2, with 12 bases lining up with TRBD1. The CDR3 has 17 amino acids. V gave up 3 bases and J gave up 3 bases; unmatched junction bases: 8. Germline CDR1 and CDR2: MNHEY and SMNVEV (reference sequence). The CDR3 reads CASSFAGTGGRDYGYTF. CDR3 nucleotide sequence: TGTGCCAGCAGTTTTGCCGGGACAGGGGGCAGGGACTATGGCTACACCTTC.

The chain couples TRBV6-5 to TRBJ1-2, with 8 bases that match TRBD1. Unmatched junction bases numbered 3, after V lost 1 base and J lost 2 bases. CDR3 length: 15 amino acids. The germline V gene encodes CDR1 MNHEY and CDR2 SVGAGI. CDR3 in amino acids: CASSYLTGVNYGYTF. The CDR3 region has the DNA TGTGCCAGCAGTTACTTGACAGGGGTGAACTATGGCTACACCTTC.

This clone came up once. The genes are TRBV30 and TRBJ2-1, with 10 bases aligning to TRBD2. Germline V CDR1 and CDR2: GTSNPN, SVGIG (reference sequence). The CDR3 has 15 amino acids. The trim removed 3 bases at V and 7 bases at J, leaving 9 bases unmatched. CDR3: CAWSQAGGPWNEQFF. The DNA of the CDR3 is TGTGCCTGGAGCCAAGCGGGAGGGCCCTGGAATGAGCAGTTCTTC.

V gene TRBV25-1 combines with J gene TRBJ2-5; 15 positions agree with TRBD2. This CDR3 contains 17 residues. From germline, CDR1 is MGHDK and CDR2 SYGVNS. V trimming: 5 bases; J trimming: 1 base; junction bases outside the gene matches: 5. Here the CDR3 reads CASSPGLAGGLQETQYF. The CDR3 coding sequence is TGTGCCAGCAGTCCGGGACTAGCGGGAGGCCTCCAAGAGACCCAGTACTTC.

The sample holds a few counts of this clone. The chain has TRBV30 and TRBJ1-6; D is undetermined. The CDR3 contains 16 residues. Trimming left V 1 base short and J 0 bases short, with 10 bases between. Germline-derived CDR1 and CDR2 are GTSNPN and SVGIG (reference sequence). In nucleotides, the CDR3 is TGTGCCTGGAGTGGAGACTCGAGCTCCTATAATTCACCCCTCCACTTT. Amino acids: CAWSGDSSSYNSPLHF.

CDR3 nucleotide sequence: TGTGCCACCCTTCCCGGGGGTTACATGAACACTGAAGCTTTCTTT. This sequence encodes CATLPGGYMNTEAFF. The chain couples TRBV28 to TRBJ1-1; D is possibly TRBD1 (5 bases). The CDR3 consists of 15 residues. V was pared by 10 bases and J by 0 bases, with 18 bases between. CDR1 MDHEN and CDR2 SYDVKM come from the germline V gene.

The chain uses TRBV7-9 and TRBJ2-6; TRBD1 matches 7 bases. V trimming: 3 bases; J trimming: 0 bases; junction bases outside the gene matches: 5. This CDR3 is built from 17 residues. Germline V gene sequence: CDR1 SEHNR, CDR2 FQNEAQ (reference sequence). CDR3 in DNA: TGTGCCAGCAGCTTGGGACAGTCTTTCTCTGGGGCCAACGTCCTGACTTTC. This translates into CASSLGQSFSGANVLTF.

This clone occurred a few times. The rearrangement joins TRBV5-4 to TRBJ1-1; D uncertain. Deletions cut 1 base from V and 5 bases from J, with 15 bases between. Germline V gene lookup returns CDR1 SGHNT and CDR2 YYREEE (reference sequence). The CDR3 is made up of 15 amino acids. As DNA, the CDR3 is TGTGCCAGCAGCTTGTCCGCTACGGGGAGGACTGAAGCTTTCTTT. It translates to CASSLSATGRTEAFF.

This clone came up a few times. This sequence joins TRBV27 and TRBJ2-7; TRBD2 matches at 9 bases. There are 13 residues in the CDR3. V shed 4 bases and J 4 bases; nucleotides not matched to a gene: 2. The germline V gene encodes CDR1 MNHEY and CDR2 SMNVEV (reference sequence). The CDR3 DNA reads TGTGCCAGCAGTTGGACTAGCGCATACGAGCAGTACTTC. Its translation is CASSWTSAYEQYF.

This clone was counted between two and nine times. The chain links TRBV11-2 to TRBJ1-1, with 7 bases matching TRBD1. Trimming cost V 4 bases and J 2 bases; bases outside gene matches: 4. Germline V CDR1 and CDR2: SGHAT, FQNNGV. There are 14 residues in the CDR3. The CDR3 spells CASSSDRANTEAFF. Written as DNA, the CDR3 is TGTGCCAGCAGCTCTGACAGGGCAAACACTGAAGCTTTCTTT.

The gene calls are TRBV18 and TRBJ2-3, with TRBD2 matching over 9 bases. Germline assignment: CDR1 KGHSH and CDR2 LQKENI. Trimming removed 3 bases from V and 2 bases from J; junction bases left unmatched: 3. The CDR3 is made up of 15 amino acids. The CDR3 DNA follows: TGTGCCAGCTCACCTCGACTAGCGGACACAGATACGCAGTATTTT. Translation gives CASSPRLADTDTQYF.

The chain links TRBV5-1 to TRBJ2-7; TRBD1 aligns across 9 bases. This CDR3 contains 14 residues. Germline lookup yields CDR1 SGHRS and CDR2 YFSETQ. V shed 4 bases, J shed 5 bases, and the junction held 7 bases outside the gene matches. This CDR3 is CASSEGQGYHEQYF. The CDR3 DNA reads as TGCGCCAGCAGCGAGGGACAGGGCTATCACGAGCAGTACTTC.

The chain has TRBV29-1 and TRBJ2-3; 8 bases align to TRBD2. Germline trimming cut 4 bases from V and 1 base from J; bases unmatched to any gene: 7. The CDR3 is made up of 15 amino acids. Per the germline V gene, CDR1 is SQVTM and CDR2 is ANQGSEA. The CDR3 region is CSVGVREGGTDTQYF. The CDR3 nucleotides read TGCAGCGTTGGAGTACGGGAGGGGGGCACAGATACGCAGTATTTT.

CDR3 nucleotides: TGTGCCAGCAGCCCTCTCCGGGACACCGATACCAACTATGGCTACACCTTC. Protein sequence: CASSPLRDTDTNYGYTF. The genes are TRBV5-4 and TRBJ1-2; a weak D match, TRBD1 (6 bases). The germline gives CDR1 SGHNT, CDR2 YYREEE (reference sequence). This CDR3 is 17 amino acids long. The germline V and J ends were trimmed by 4 bases and 2 bases, with 21 bases remaining between them.

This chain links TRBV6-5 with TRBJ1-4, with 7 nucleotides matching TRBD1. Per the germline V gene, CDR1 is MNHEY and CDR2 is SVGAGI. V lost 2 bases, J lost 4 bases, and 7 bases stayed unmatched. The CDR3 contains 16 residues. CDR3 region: CASSYRLAGGNEKLFF. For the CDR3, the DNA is TGTGCCAGCAGTTACCGTTTGGCAGGGGGTAATGAAAAACTGTTTTTT.

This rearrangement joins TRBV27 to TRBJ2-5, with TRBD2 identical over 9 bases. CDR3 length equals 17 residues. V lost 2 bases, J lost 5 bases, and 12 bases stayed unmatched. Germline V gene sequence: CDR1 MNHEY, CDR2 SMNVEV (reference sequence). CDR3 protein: CASSLGAGGVLGETQYF. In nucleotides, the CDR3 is TGTGCCAGCAGTTTAGGCGCGGGAGGGGTTCTGGGGGAGACCCAGTACTTC.